What follows is one T cell receptor beta chain and its context. Deep was the level used in running the assay. Produced via immunoSEQ multiplex PCR; TCRdb's table is partial and in-frame only. The table records roughly 2.5 million clones, around nine tenths of them present only once. This sample stems from a study of shared clonotypes between healthy human individuals. CDR1 is SNHLY and CDR2 is FYNNEI in the germline V gene. After removal of 6 bases from V and 2 bases from J, the junction contained 7 bases not matched to a gene. The CDR3 is made up of 16 amino acids. The receptor's source is a man between 18 and 29 years old in good health. V usage is TRBV2 and J usage is TRBJ1-1; TRBD1 aligns across 12 bases. Sequenced sample: naive CD4+ T cells sorted from blood. Subset meaning: CD45RA+ positively selected. The CDR3 DNA is TGTGCCAGCAGCGCCCGGGGACAGGGGGCAAACACTGAAGCTTTCTTT. Translating gives CASSARGQGANTEAFF.